This T cell receptor beta chain was retrieved from a study of cytomegalovirus exposure and HLA in healthy donors. Germline values: CDR1 LNHDA, CDR2 SQIVND (reference sequence). The V gene end was trimmed by 5 bases and the J gene end by 6 bases; junction bases not matched to a gene: 9. There are 15 residues in the CDR3. The table came from immunoSEQ multiplex PCR; TCRdb's copy has only in-frame clones and leaves some out. The sample includes approximately 140,000 clones, about 86% of them seen just once. Sequenced: PBMCs. The chain recombines TRBV19 with TRBJ2-7, with 11 bases fitting TRBD1. The source is a young man in good health and CMV-seronegative. This CDR3 is CASSARTGGSSEQYF. The CDR3 DNA follows: TGTGCCAGTAGTGCAAGGACAGGGGGCTCTAGCGAGCAGTACTTC. Together with reference TRBV19 and TRBJ2-7, the CDR3 gives the full variable domain: DGGITQSPKYLFRKEGQNVTLSCEQNLNHDAMYWYRQDPGQGLRLIYYSQIVNDFQKGDIAEGYSVSREKKESFPLTVTSAQKNPTAFYLCASSARTGGSSEQYFGPGTRLTVT.